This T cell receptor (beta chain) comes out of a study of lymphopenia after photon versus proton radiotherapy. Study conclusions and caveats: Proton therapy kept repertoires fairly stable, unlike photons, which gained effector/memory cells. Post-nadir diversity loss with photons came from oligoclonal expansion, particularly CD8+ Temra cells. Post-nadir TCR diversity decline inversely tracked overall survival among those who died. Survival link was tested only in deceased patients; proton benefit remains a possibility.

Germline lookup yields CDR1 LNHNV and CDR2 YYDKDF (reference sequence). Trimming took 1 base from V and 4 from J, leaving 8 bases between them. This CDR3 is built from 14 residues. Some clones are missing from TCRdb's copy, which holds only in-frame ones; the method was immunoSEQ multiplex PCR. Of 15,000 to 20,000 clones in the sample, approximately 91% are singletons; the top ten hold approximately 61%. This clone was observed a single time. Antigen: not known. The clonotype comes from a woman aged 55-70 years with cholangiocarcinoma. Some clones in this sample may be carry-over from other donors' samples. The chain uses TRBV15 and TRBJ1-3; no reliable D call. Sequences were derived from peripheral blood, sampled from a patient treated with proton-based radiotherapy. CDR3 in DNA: TGTGCCACCAGCAGAGGGGGTTCCGGAAACACCATATATTTT. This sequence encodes CATSRGGSGNTIYF.